This T cell receptor (beta chain) was profiled in a study of cytomegalovirus exposure and HLA in healthy donors. Study-wide results and limits: As a later analysis revealed, the rate of TCR association differed by HLA locus, with DRB1 most and HLA-C fewest. Researchers reported in a later analysis that a missense DCLRE1C variant was tied to TCR beta V- and J-gene trimming. Within an earlier analysis, most TCR beta V segments proved productive either about 90% or about 30% of the time. The study recorded 164 TCR beta chains that were cytomegalovirus-associated.

Germline V lookup: CDR1 MDHEN, CDR2 SYDVKM. This CDR3 region has 16 residues. V lost 6 bases to trimming and J lost 3 bases; unmatched junction nucleotides: 10. A multiplex PCR was run with 60 Vbeta primers and 13 Jbeta primers. Libraries were prepared by immunoSEQ multiplex PCR; TCRdb keeps only in-frame clonotypes and omits some of them. This repertoire shows about 170,000 clones, roughly 70% found once; its top ten account for 2.5% to 3.5%. Concerning this clone itself: Its antigen remains unknown.

The TCR was taken from a woman aged 50 to 60 in good health and CMV-seropositive. V usage is TRBV28 and J usage is TRBJ2-1; the match to TRBD2 covers 8 bases. Specimen: PBMCs. The CDR3 reads CASSSNSGVYYNEQFF. The CDR3 DNA reads TGTGCCAGCAGCTCAAATAGCGGGGTTTACTACAATGAGCAGTTCTTC. The full variable domain, with the rest looked up from reference TRBV28 and TRBJ2-1, is DVKVTQSSRYLVKRTGEKVFLECVQDMDHENMFWYRQDPGLGLRLIYFSYDVKMKEKGDIPEGYSVSREKKERFSLILESASTNQTSMYLCASSSNSGVYYNEQFFGPGTRLTVL.